This T cell receptor beta chain came from a study of neurological immune-mediated disorders (dated 2019 in TCRdb). For the wider study: Among the approximately 35 multiple sclerosis patients, relapsing-remitting MS was present in approximately 31 and secondary progressive MS was present in 3. Longitudinal HAM/TSP donors and healthy donors each had 3 time-points at intervals of roughly 3-45 months. The cohort comprised approximately 67 subjects: roughly 15 HAM/TSP patients, around 34 multiple sclerosis patients and approximately 20 healthy controls. The study compared peripheral blood TCR-beta repertoires of HTLV-I-associated myelopathy (HAM/TSP) patients, multiple sclerosis patients and healthy controls using UMI-based sequencing. Alongside PBMC samples, the set of 80 to 130 TCR-beta libraries contained longitudinal samples, technical triplicates, and paired CD4+ and CD8+ T-cell subsets that had been sorted. Beyond this particular receptor, the publication reports: No identical CDR3 amino acid sequences were found to be shared among expanded clones across subjects, suggesting that TCR-beta repertoires were private in all groups. Phylogenetic analysis grouped repertoires from 18 of 34 MS patients into a cluster of related CDR3 sequences, suggesting a possible repertoire-level signature. The MS cluster showed no association with clinical or MRI features, and the authors stated that larger cohorts are needed. The highest TCR clonal expansion was observed in HAM/TSP patients, whereas the lowest was observed in MS patients, even when compared with healthy controls.

Read against the paper, the sample's time point label means: longitudinal time-point 3. Unsorted PBMC libraries were generated from 2 million PBMCs stored in RNAlater at -80 °C until RNA extraction. Multiple sclerosis patients were enrolled in a US clinical protocol evaluating disease progression by magnetic resonance imaging. PBMCs were separated from peripheral blood using Ficoll-Hypaque density gradient centrifugation and then cryopreserved in liquid nitrogen. This clonotype was counted many times. Its cognate antigen has yet to be identified. Base-call qualities are not available, and no considerably larger clone is one nucleotide away. cDNA was synthesized by template-switch 5'RACE using a primer carrying a 10-nucleotide random unique molecular identifier by which each TCR transcript was tagged. Every sequencing run yielded over 190 million TCR-beta sequences covering 15-18 subjects. The RNeasy kit was used for extraction of total RNA. TCR-beta VDJ regions were amplified with primers for the TCR constant region and the 5'RACE anchor, using the KAPA Real-time Library Amplification kit. A first PCR added sample indexes and Illumina adaptors, after which a second PCR increased the library yield. After Ampure bead purification, the TCR product of roughly 650 bp was size-selected on a 2% E-gel SizeSelection system. Library quality was checked on a Bioanalyzer, concentration was measured with Qubit, and libraries were quantified with the Kapa Library Quantification kit before pooling. An Illumina HiSeq 2500 sequenced the libraries paired-end 2 x 150 bp. To increase sequence diversity, roughly 24-31% phiX was spiked into each library pool. The authors' analysis ran thus. The quality-filtered reads were processed with the UMI-based MiGEC pipeline, whose error correction step removed more than 80% of the raw TCR sequences. VDJ genes were aligned to IMGT germline references, and each clonotype was defined by a unique CDR3 amino acid sequence together with V-J genes. VDJtools evaluated clonal expansion, Shannon diversity and CDR3 relatedness (CalcPairwiseDistances, ClusterSamples); CLCbio workbench built phylogenetic trees. Expanded clones were defined as having at least 8 unique UMIs, based on coefficient-of-variation modelling across technical triplicates. TCRdb cleaned the public reads at Q25 with fastp, built clones with MiXCR and kept in-frame beta chains. Rows with a matching CDR3 protein are joined into one entry that keeps the most common DNA and genes. For this entry, the V and J calls and clone size follow TCRdb and not the study's own pipeline. This sample holds 84,000 or so distinct CDR3 sequences; under 4.5% were observed only once. Jointly, the top ten make up more than 5% of the sample.

CDR1 MNHEY and CDR2 SVGAGI were looked up in the germline V gene. Spanning cysteine to phenylalanine, the CDR3 consists of 16 amino acids. Of all the DNA, just the CDR3 is kept, 48 bases in frame from base 1. Trimming leaves V shorter by 4 bases and J shorter by 10 bases, with the junction holding 12 bases beyond the gene matches. This chain joins TRBV6-5 to TRBJ2-1; the junction holds 11 bases that match TRBD2. Sequenced input: PBMCs. This TCR derives from a woman aged 55-69 years with multiple sclerosis. The CDR3 in this case is CASSSALSGGAGEQFF. The nucleotide sequence reads as follows: TGTGCCAGCAGTTCCGCCCTTAGCGGGGGGGCAGGGGAGCAGTTCTTC.